These 19 T cell receptor beta chains originate from one sample sequenced in a study of T cells in localized non-small cell lung cancer. Data came from immunoSEQ multiplex PCR; TCRdb stores just in-frame clones and leaves some out. The data contain roughly 72,000 clones, 80% of them seen just once; the ten biggest clones take up about a tenth. The sequenced sample was peripheral blood, obtained before any cancer treatment. All receptors derive from a female donor at least 60 years old with stage I lung adenocarcinoma.

The chain links TRBV5-4 to TRBJ1-1; 10 bases fit TRBD1. This CDR3 contains 15 residues. Germline CDR1 and CDR2: SGHNT and YYREEE (reference sequence). V was pared by 3 bases and J by 5 bases, with 7 bases of the junction left unmatched. The DNA for the CDR3 is TGTGCCAGCAGCTCGCCGGGGACAGGGGATACTGAAGCTTTCTTT. Its protein product is CASSSPGTGDTEAFF.

This clone was detected a few times. This chain joins TRBV28 and TRBJ1-5; D unclear. This CDR3 region has 16 residues. Germline lookup yields CDR1 MDHEN and CDR2 SYDVKM. V lost 5 bases and J 4 bases, leaving 18 bases between the germline ends. CDR3 sequence (DNA): TGTGCCAGCAGTAGAGGATTTCGGGGTAGGAATCAGCCCCAGCATTTT. Amino acids: CASSRGFRGRNQPQHF.

The rearrangement links TRBV5-1 to TRBJ2-7; 10 positions match TRBD2. The length of the CDR3 is 16 residues. The J segment lost 0 bases and the V segment lost 2 bases, leaving 5 bases of the junction unmatched. Germline V gene sequence: CDR1 SGHRS, CDR2 YFSETQ. The CDR3 coding sequence is TGCGCCAGCAGCTTTGGACTAGCGGCGAGCTCCTACGAGCAGTACTTC. Encoded protein: CASSFGLAASSYEQYF.

The count of this clone is one. J is TRBJ2-3 and V is TRBV5-6; D may be TRBD2 (5 bases). Trimming cost V 1 base and J 2 bases, with 14 bases left between them. CDR1 and CDR2 from the germline V gene are SGHDT and YYEEEE. The CDR3 is 16 amino acids. CDR3 region: CASSLSGTGYTDTQYF. The CDR3 bases are TGTGCCAGCAGCTTGAGCGGAACTGGGTACACAGATACGCAGTATTTT.

The chain combines TRBV6-7 with TRBJ2-1, with D maybe TRBD1 (5 bases). TRBV6-7 is flagged as an ORF with uncertain function. This CDR3 has 14 residues. V lost 7 bases to trimming and J lost 8 bases, with 18 bases between them. The CDR3 sequence: CASTRSQGVDEQFF. The CDR3 DNA follows: TGTGCCAGCACCAGATCTCAAGGGGTTGATGAGCAGTTCTTC.

The rearrangement uses TRBV18 and TRBJ1-5; 8 bases line up with TRBD1. This CDR3 has 16 amino acids. The V gene's germline CDR1 is KGHSH and CDR2 LQKENI. V shed 0 bases and J 6 bases; nucleotides not matched to a gene: 7. Here the CDR3 reads CASSPPTGVRGQPQHF. Written as DNA, the CDR3 is TGTGCCAGCTCACCACCGACAGGGGTTCGGGGTCAGCCCCAGCATTTT.

This clone was seen only a few times. CDR3 amino acids: CASSTNQRDRGETQYF. In nucleotides, the CDR3 is TGTGCCAGCAGCACCAACCAACGGGACAGGGGCGAGACCCAGTACTTC. The J gene is TRBJ2-5, the V gene TRBV28, with 10 positions matching TRBD1. V lost 6 bases to trimming and J lost 5 bases; unmatched junction nucleotides: 12. Per the germline V gene, CDR1 is MDHEN and CDR2 is SYDVKM. The CDR3 runs to 16 residues.

V gene TRBV19 combines with J gene TRBJ1-5, with unresolved D. The CDR3 is made up of 14 amino acids. V was clipped by 3 bases and J by 7 bases, with 13 bases between them. Germline CDR1 is LNHDA and CDR2 is SQIVND (reference sequence). For the CDR3, the DNA is TGTGCCAGTAGTATCATAGGATCGGGCCAGCCCCAGCATTTT. This translates into CASSIIGSGQPQHF.

The V gene is TRBV19, the J gene TRBJ2-5; tentatively, D is TRBD1 (6 bases). The germline V gene encodes CDR1 LNHDA and CDR2 SQIVND (reference sequence). This CDR3 is built from 15 residues. The V and J ends lost 3 bases and 5 bases respectively, with 16 bases between them. CDR3 DNA: TGTGCCAGTAGTATTGCCCCCACAGGGCCGGAGACCCAGTACTTC. Its translation is CASSIAPTGPETQYF.

The rearrangement links TRBV11-2 to TRBJ2-7, with 8 bases lining up with TRBD2. The CDR3 sequence is 13 residues long. Germline CDR1 is SGHAT and CDR2 is FQNNGV. J lost 6 bases, V lost 5 bases, and 6 bases had no gene match. Written as DNA, the CDR3 is TGTGCCAGCAGCCGCCCGGGGGGGGTCGAGCAGTACTTC. Its protein product is CASSRPGGVEQYF.

The chain has TRBV7-9 and TRBJ1-3, with 8 bases identical to TRBD1. Germline V lookup: CDR1 SEHNR, CDR2 FQNEAQ (reference sequence). The CDR3 totals 17 residues. V shed 9 bases and J 4 bases; nucleotides not matched to a gene: 17. The CDR3, as DNA: TGTGCCAGTCAGTTCGGATGGGGACAGGTCTCGGGAAACACCATATATTTT. This encodes CASQFGWGQVSGNTIYF.

The chain links TRBV5-4 to TRBJ2-1; TRBD1 agrees at 7 bases. Per the germline V gene, CDR1 is SGHNT and CDR2 is YYREEE (reference sequence). The ends lost 0 bases at V and 3 bases at J; junction bases unmatched: 6. The CDR3 has 16 amino acids. The chain's CDR3 is CASSLGVGTVYNEQFF. The DNA of the CDR3 is TGTGCCAGCAGCTTGGGGGTTGGGACAGTCTACAATGAGCAGTTCTTC.

The V and J genes are TRBV7-5 and TRBJ2-5; the table's D gene call, TRBD1, was not cross checked with the DNA. TRBV7-5 is flagged as a pseudogene. CDR3 length: 14 amino acids. The CDR3 DNA is TGTGCCAGAAGCTTCAGGACAGGGGAGGAGACCCAGTACTTC. As protein: CARSFRTGEETQYF.

This chain links TRBV5-4 with TRBJ1-1; the D gene is possibly TRBD1 (5 bases). The germline gives CDR1 SGHNT, CDR2 YYREEE (reference sequence). V was clipped by 1 base and J by 3 bases, with 13 bases between them. CDR3 length: 15 residues. CDR3 sequence reads: CASSLPIRGDTEAFF. CDR3 nucleotide sequence: TGTGCCAGCAGCTTGCCGATTCGAGGGGACACTGAAGCTTTCTTT.

V gene TRBV4-3 combines with J gene TRBJ2-1; D is ambiguous. CDR3 length: 14 amino acids. Germline CDR1 LGHNA, CDR2 YSLEER. The ends were cut back, 2 bases at V and 3 bases at J, with 8 bases in the middle. CDR3 loop: CASSQTVGYNEQFF. CDR3 in DNA: TGCGCCAGCAGCCAAACTGTCGGCTACAATGAGCAGTTCTTC.

The rearrangement uses TRBV9 and TRBJ2-7; 7 bases match TRBD1. The V segment lost 4 bases and the J segment 2 bases; nucleotides outside the gene matches: 6. This CDR3 region has 14 residues. Germline V gene lookup returns CDR1 SGDLS and CDR2 YYNGEE. The CDR3 is CASSQTGSTYEQYF. In DNA form, the CDR3 reads TGTGCCAGCAGCCAGACAGGGTCAACCTACGAGCAGTACTTC.

V gene TRBV30 combines with J gene TRBJ1-3; TRBD1 might be the D (6 bases). V lost 5 bases and J 10 bases, leaving 12 bases between the germline ends. This CDR3 spans 11 amino acids. The V gene's germline CDR1 is GTSNPN and CDR2 SVGIG (reference sequence). CDR3 sequence reads: CAWRTVGTIYF. DNA of the CDR3: TGTGCCTGGCGGACAGTTGGGACCATATATTTT.

The rearrangement links TRBV28 to TRBJ2-3; 11 nucleotides match TRBD1. Germline V gene lookup returns CDR1 MDHEN and CDR2 SYDVKM. J lost 4 bases, V lost 6 bases, and 3 bases had no gene match. The CDR3 extends over 14 amino acids. The chain's CDR3 is CASSGTGGSDTQYF. The CDR3 nucleotides are TGTGCCAGCAGCGGGACAGGGGGTTCAGATACGCAGTATTTT.

The chain recombines TRBV9 with TRBJ2-1; TRBD2 agrees at 7 bases. Germline CDR1 reads SGDLS; CDR2 reads YYNGEE. The CDR3 loop spans 14 amino acids. After removal of 0 bases from V and 8 bases from J, the junction contained 5 bases not matched to a gene. The CDR3 sequence: CASSVVGGVDEQFF. The CDR3, as DNA: TGTGCCAGCAGCGTAGTTGGGGGGGTTGATGAGCAGTTCTTC.